Listed below are T cell receptor beta chains from one sample, sequenced in a study of tumor and adjacent non-tumor tissue in lung cancer. TCRdb passed the multiplex PCR reads through MiXCR, listing each CDR3 protein once. The sample lists around 57,000 distinct CDR3 sequences, about 61% occurring once. Sample: distant non-tumor lung tissue. All receptors derive from a man in his sixties or seventies with non-small cell lung cancer. Each CDR3 is given with its conserved first and last residue. A D gene is named only where the DNA matches it firmly. A clone size is listed for some rows: how often the clone was seen (once, few, many), or a class if it is expanded.

J gene: TRBJ2-7; clone size: large; V gene: TRBV11-2; D gene: TRBD1; CDR3 protein: CASSEGDRNYEQYF; CDR3 DNA: TGTGCCAGCAGCGAGGGGGACAGAAACTACGAGCAGTACTTC
J gene: TRBJ2-1; clone size: -; V gene: TRBV6-2/TRBV6-3; D gene: -; CDR3 protein: CASTYGTGLLGNGQFF; CDR3 DNA: TGTGCCAGCACATACGGCACGGGCTTACTTGGCAATGGACAGTTCTTC
J gene: TRBJ1-2; clone size: many; V gene: TRBV10-3; D gene: -; CDR3 protein: CAISAGEGGYTF; CDR3 DNA: TGTGCCATCAGTGCAGGGGAGGGTGGCTACACCTTC
J gene: TRBJ1-5; clone size: once; V gene: TRBV4-1; D gene: -; CDR3 protein: CASSQYTQGSGYQPQHF; CDR3 DNA: TGCGCCAGCAGCCAATACACTCAGGGTTCCGGCTATCAGCCCCAGCATTTT
J gene: TRBJ2-7; clone size: few; V gene: TRBV4-1; D gene: -; CDR3 protein: CASSRADSSYEHYF; CDR3 DNA: TGCGCCAGCAGCCGAGCAGACAGCTCCTACGAGCATTACTTC
J gene: TRBJ2-4; clone size: -; V gene: TRBV11-3; D gene: TRBD2; CDR3 protein: CASSLKAGQAKDIQYF; CDR3 DNA: TGTGCCAGCAGCTTAAAAGCGGGGCAAGCCAAAGACATTCAATACTTC
J gene: TRBJ1-3; clone size: -; V gene: TRBV6-5; D gene: -; CDR3 protein: CVSSYSRPSSVNTIYF; CDR3 DNA: TGTGTCAGCAGTTACTCTCGCCCGAGCTCTGTAAACACCATATATTTT
J gene: TRBJ2-3; clone size: few; V gene: TRBV5-1; D gene: TRBD1; CDR3 protein: CASSLGDRGSAQYF; CDR3 DNA: TGCGCCAGCAGCTTGGGGGACAGAGGGAGCGCGCAGTATTTT
J gene: TRBJ1-4; clone size: -; V gene: TRBV7-9; D gene: -; CDR3 protein: CASSPPPANEKLLF; CDR3 DNA: TGTGCCAGCAGCCCCCCCCCGGCTAATGAAAAACTGCTTTTT
J gene: TRBJ2-7; clone size: -; V gene: TRBV7-9; D gene: -; CDR3 protein: CASSPKGILAYERYF; CDR3 DNA: TGTGCCAGCAGCCCAAAGGGGATTCTTGCCTACGAGCGGTACTTC
J gene: TRBJ2-1; clone size: -; V gene: TRBV14; D gene: TRBD2; CDR3 protein: CASSPVKVAGHYNEQFF; CDR3 DNA: TGTGCCAGCAGCCCAGTTAAGGTAGCGGGGCACTACAATGAGCAGTTCTTC
J gene: TRBJ1-2; clone size: once; V gene: TRBV29-1; D gene: -; CDR3 protein: CGVDGIGSGYTF; CDR3 DNA: TGCGGTGTTGATGGCATCGGGAGTGGCTACACCTTC
J gene: TRBJ1-6; clone size: -; V gene: TRBV30; D gene: -; CDR3 protein: CVPVEGRGSGGSDSPLHF; CDR3 DNA: TGTGTCCCCGTGGAGGGGCGAGGGAGCGGAGGCTCGGATTCACCCCTCCACTTT
J gene: TRBJ2-3; clone size: -; V gene: TRBV10-3; D gene: TRBD2; CDR3 protein: CAISPAGGHGDTQYF; CDR3 DNA: TGTGCAATCAGCCCAGCGGGGGGGCATGGCGATACGCAGTATTTT